One TCR beta chain is described in this entry. Its target is unknown. The entry originates in a study of blood T cells in healthy people across ages. Germline CDR1 and CDR2: LNHDA and SQIVND (reference sequence). Trimming took 3 bases from V and 5 from J, leaving 13 bases between them. This CDR3 has 15 amino acids. General observations from the study: Long-lived and aged donors differed, with more naive CD4+ cells and higher diversity in the long-lived. Observed TCR beta diversity per million T cells went down as age went up. This fall followed a roughly linear course with age.

Drawn from each donor were 7.5 to 10 milliliters of peripheral blood. A second PCR, run for about 6 to 11 cycles, used a sample-barcoded 5' primer plus a J-beta primer mix. TCRdb re-derived calls from the 5' RACE reads in MiXCR, one entry per CDR3 protein. The sample lists about 640,000 distinct CDR3 sequences; around three fifths were seen once. The genes are TRBV19 and TRBJ1-4; perhaps TRBD1 as D (5 bases). The sample consisted of blood. The sequence came from a man in his sixties in good health. The CDR3 loop reads CASSITGTENEKLFF. CDR3 DNA sequence: TGTGCCAGTAGTATCACCGGGACGGAAAATGAAAAACTGTTTTTT. Variable domain in full (rest from reference TRBV19 and TRBJ1-4): DGGITQSPKYLFRKEGQNVTLSCEQNLNHDAMYWYRQDPGQGLRLIYYSQIVNDFQKGDIAEGYSVSREKKESFPLTVTSAQKNPTAFYLCASSITGTENEKLFFGSGTQLSVL.